Here is one T cell receptor beta chain with its context. Its antigen is not identified. These data originate in a study of T cell responses to AZD1222 COVID-19 vaccine. Study-wide findings and caveats: With two AZD1222 doses given, Spike-specific TCR breadth and depth both rose.

TCRdb's table, derived via immunoSEQ multiplex PCR, lists solely in-frame clones and lacks some. The sample carries 110,000 to 150,000 clones, about 90% recorded once. The clonotype originates from an adult in good health. The source material was peripheral blood, sampled on day 0 of AZD1222 vaccination.

Written as DNA, the CDR3 is TGTGCCAGCAGTTTATGGGGGGGGGAGGCCGGGGAGCTGTTTTTT. Protein: CASSLWGGEAGELFF. J is TRBJ2-2 and V is TRBV27, with TRBD2 matching 7 bases. This CDR3 region has 15 residues. J gave up 6 bases and V 1 base, and 5 bases lay outside the gene matches. Germline V gene sequence: CDR1 MNHEY, CDR2 SMNVEV (reference sequence).